This T cell receptor (beta chain) was captured in a study of T cell responses to AZD1222 COVID-19 vaccine. Study-level background: Second-dose recipients at about 4 or about 12 weeks were treated as one pooled group. Study outcomes and limitations: Reports say nearly half of spike-specific TCRs go after unmutated variant regions.

From germline, CDR1 is SNHLY and CDR2 FYNNEI. This CDR3 contains 14 residues. V lost 7 bases to trimming and J lost 1 base; unmatched junction nucleotides: 6. Method: immunoSEQ multiplex PCR; TCRdb's copy keeps in-frame clones and lacks some. The sample consists of around 120,000 clones, about nine tenths of them appearing once. Concerning this clone: Its cognate antigen is unknown.

The chain couples TRBV2 to TRBJ1-2; the match to TRBD1 covers 7 bases. The clonotype was recovered from an adult in good health. Sequencing used peripheral blood, obtained on day 0 of AZD1222 vaccination. The CDR3 region has the DNA TGTGCCAGCACAGTCCGGGACAGTAACTATGGCTACACCTTC. Translating it yields CASTVRDSNYGYTF.